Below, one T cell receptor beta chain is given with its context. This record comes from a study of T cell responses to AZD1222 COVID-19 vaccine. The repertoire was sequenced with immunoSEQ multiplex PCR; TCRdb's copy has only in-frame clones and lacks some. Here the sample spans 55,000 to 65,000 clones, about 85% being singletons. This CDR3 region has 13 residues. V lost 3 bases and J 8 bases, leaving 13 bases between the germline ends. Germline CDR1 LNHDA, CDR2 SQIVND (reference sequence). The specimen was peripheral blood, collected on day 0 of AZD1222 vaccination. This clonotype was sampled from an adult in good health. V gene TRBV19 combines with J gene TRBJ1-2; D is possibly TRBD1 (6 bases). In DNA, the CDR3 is TGTGCCAGTAGTATGATGCAGGGGTGGGGCTACACCTTC. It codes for CASSMMQGWGYTF.